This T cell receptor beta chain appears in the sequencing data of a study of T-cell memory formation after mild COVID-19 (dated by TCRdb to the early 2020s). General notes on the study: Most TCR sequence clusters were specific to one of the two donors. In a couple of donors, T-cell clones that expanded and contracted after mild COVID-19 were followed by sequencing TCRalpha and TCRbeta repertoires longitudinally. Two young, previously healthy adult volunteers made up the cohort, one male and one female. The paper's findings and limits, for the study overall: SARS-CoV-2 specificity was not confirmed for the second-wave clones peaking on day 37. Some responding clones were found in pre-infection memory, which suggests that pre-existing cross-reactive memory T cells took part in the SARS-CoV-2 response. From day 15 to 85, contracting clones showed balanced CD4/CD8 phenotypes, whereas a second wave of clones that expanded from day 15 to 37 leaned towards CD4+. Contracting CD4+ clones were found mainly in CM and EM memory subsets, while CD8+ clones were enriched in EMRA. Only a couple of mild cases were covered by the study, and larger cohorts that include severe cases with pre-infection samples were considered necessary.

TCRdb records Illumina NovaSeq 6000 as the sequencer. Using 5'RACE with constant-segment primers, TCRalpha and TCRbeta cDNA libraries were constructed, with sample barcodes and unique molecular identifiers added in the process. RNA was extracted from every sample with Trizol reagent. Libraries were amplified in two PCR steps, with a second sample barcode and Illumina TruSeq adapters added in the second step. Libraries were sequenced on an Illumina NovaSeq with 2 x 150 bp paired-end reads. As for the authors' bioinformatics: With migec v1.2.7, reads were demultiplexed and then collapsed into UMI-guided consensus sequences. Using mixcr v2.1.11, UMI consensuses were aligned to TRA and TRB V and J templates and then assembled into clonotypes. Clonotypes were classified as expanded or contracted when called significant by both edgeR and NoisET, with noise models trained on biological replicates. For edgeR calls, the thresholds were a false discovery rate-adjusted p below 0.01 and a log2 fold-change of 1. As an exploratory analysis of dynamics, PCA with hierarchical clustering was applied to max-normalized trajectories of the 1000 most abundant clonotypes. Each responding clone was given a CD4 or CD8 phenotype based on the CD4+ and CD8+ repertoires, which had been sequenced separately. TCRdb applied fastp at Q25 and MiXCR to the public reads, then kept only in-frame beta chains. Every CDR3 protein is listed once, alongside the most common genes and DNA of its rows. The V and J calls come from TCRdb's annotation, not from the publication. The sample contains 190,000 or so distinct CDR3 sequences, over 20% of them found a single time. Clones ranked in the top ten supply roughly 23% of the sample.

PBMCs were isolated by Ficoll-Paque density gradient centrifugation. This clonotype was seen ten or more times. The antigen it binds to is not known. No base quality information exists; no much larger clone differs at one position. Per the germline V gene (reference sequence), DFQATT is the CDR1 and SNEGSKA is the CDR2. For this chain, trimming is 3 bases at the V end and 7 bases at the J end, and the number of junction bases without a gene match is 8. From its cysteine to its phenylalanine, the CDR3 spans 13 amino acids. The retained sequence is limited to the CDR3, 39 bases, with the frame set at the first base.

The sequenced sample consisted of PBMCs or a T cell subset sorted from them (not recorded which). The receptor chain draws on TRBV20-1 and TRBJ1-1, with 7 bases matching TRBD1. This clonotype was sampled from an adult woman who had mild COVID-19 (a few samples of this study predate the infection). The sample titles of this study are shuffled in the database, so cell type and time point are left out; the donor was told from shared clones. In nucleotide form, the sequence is TGCAGTGCTAGGCGGAACCGGGACAGTGAAGCTTTCTTT. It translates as CSARRNRDSEAFF.